This TCR beta chain was found in a study of quantifying T cell responses using KT2 cells. Study-level information: RNA was reverse transcribed with TCR alpha and beta constant-region primers. Overall study results and limits: KT2 sequences were detected down to about one KT2 cell per 100,000 PBMC.

The V gene lost 0 bases and the J gene lost 5 bases, with 13 bases spanning the gap. CDR1 WSHSY and CDR2 SAAADI come from the germline V gene. This CDR3 has 15 amino acids. An oligo carrying a UMI was ligated to the cDNA 3' end. First-round PCR used 4 to 5 cycles and beta primers RC1.1 and RC1.2 covering TRBC1 and TRBC2. From the second PCR onward, TCR alpha and beta chains were processed separately. TCRdb used MiXCR to reprocess the UMI-ligation and nested PCR reads, holding one entry per CDR3 protein. The sample contains tens of thousands of distinct CDR3 sequences, about 12% of which appear only once. This clonotype was recorded at least ten times. Antigen specificity is unknown. Different KT2-to-PBMC ratios were created with a constant PBMC count.

The sequence came from a human donor. The chain is built from TRBV10-2 and TRBJ2-5; the D gene is possibly TRBD1 (5 bases). Material for sequencing was PBMCs spiked with cells of the T cell clone KT2. The CDR3 DNA follows: TGCGCCAGCAGTGAGTCGGCAGGGATCTCGGAGACCCAGTACTTC. This codes for CASSESAGISETQYF.